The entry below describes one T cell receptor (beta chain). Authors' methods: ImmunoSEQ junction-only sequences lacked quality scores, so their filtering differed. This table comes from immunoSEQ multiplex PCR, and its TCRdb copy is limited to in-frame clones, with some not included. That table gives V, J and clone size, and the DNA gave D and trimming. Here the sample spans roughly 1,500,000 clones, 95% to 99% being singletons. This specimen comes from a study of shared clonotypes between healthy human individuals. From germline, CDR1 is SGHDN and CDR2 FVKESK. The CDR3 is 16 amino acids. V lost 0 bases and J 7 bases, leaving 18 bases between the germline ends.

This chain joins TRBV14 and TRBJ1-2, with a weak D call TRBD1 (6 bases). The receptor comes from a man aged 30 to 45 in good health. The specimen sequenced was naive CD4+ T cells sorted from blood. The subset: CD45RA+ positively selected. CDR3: CASSQEGGHRAFGYTF. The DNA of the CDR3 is TGTGCCAGCAGCCAAGAAGGGGGACACCGTGCCTTTGGCTACACCTTC.